The present T cell receptor (beta chain) was sequenced within a study of response to subunit inactivated influenza vaccine (dated by TCRdb to the late 2010s). Turning to the overall study: To follow how T cells responded to a trivalent subunit inactivated influenza vaccine, the researchers relied on deep quantitative profiling of the T cell receptor repertoire.

The full study reports these points: The authors suggested that each seasonal influenza vaccination may recruit only a limited number of new T cells.

The CDR3, from cysteine to phenylalanine, totals 14 residues. Only CDR3 DNA remains: 42 bases, in frame from the first base. The junction shows trimming of 5 bases on V and 2 bases on J, plus 12 bases between the germline ends. Libraries were made using RT-PCR. Sequenced using an Illumina HiSeq 2500. TCRdb passed the public sequencing reads through fastp at Q25 and MiXCR, retaining productive beta sequences. A single entry per CDR3 protein holds the most common genes and DNA from its merged rows. In all, the sample holds hundreds of thousands of distinct CDR3 sequences, and approximately 14% of those were seen once. The top ten clones comprise roughly 10% of the sample. This clonotype was counted only a few times. Its antigen specificity is not known. No quality values exist for individual bases; no much larger clone is one base distant.

Sequencing was performed on PBMCs from blood, taken approximately 13 days after vaccination. The rearrangement combines TRBV12-3 or TRBV12-4 with TRBJ1-1; TRBD1 is a possible D gene, resting on 5 matching bases. The clonotype was recovered from a man aged 45-65 years who received an inactivated influenza vaccine. Donor details come from another sample of the same person, matched by shared clones. The CDR3 region: CASSRPGPNTEAFF. The nucleotides read TGTGCCAGCAGTCGGCCGGGACCTAACACTGAAGCTTTCTTT.